This T cell receptor (beta chain) was obtained from a study of T cells expressing NK-cell markers (dated by TCRdb to between 2020 and 2021). About the study as a whole: Three sorted T-cell subsets (CD3+CD56+NKG2C+, CD3+CD56+NKG2C- and CD3+CD56-NKG2C+) from about 8 donors had their TCR beta-chain repertoires profiled. Of the eight sequenced donors, seven were found to be HCMV-seropositive and one was found to be HCMV-seronegative. Randomly selected healthy volunteers, three men and five women, were used as the eight sequenced donors. Libraries were sequenced as 2 x 150 bp reads on Illumina HiSeq 2000/2500, MiSeq or NextSeq.

Findings and caveats that apply to the study as a whole: Whether the expanded NKG2C-expressing T cell clones were specific for HCMV antigens remained unclear. In over 5 donors, the dominant CD3+CD56+NKG2C+ clonotypes were among the top 10 CD8+ clonotypes and accounted for roughly 1.0-8% of CD8+ T cells. Those dominant clonotypes were again the most abundant among CD3+CD56-NKG2C+ cells in a few donors, at about 25-60.1%.

For sequencing, an Illumina HiSeq 2000 was employed. The TCR beta cDNA libraries were made using 5'RACE template switching, a step that added both a universal primer site and unique molecular identifiers. cDNA synthesis was primed from the TCR beta constant segment, followed by two successive PCR amplification steps. The published analysis was carried out like this. MIGEC handled demultiplexing of the reads and grouping by UMI, while MiTCR was used to assemble and quantify clonotypes. To exclude erroneous sequences, only TCR cDNA sequences supported by at least two reads were retained. Downstream repertoire analysis used the tcR package, and clonotypes were matched across fractions by CDR3 nucleotide sequence plus V segment. VDJmatch was used to annotate antigen specificity against VDJdb, with one amino acid substitution in CDR3 allowed. TCRdb reprocessed the reads into one record per CDR3 protein sequence, lacking DNA. TCRdb assigned the V and J calls; the authors' analysis was not used. The table for this sample shows almost 450,000 distinct CDR3 sequences. The top ten clones comprise 7.3% of the sample.

HCMV-specific IgG was detected in serum with a commercial ELISA kit to determine HCMV serostatus. Peripheral blood mononuclear cells were isolated from blood by Ficoll density gradient centrifugation. With respect to this clonotype: Its antigen has not been determined.

The sample comprised blood T cells: a sorted CD56 or NKG2C T cell subset, CD4+ or CD8+ T cells, or bulk PBMC T cells (not recorded which). This receptor was identified in a woman aged 18 to 75 in good health.

This receptor carries the CDR3 CSVEFSLDRYTF. The chain is assembled from TRBV29-1 and TRBJ1-2. Inclusive of the bounding cysteine and phenylalanine, the CDR3 is 12 residues long. Only the protein sequence is given. CDR1 and CDR2, per the germline V gene, are SQVTM and ANQGSEA.